This entry describes one TCR beta chain. Antigen specificity is unknown. The run depth of the assay was deep. The table came from immunoSEQ multiplex PCR; TCRdb's copy has only in-frame clones and leaves some out. The repertoire has some 2.1 million clones, approximately 95% of them found once; the top ten carry more than 0.1%. This sample was included in a study of shared clonotypes between healthy human individuals. Findings and limits, study-wide: Relative to their counterparts shared across all four donors, non-shared clonotypes exhibited diminished generation probabilities. Some naive CD4 clonotypes, about 5%, turned up in common across four donors.

This CDR3 spans 15 amino acids. The junction had 3 bases not matched to a gene; V was cut back by 1 base and J by 2 bases. Germline CDR1 and CDR2: MNHNS and SASEGT. The clonotype originates from a man aged 18 to 29 in good health. The gene calls are TRBV6-1 and TRBJ2-7; 9 positions agree with TRBD1. Sequenced material: naive CD4+ T cells sorted from blood. Subset: CD45RA+ positively selected. The CDR3 here is CASSEGTGVTYEQYF. CDR3 coding DNA: TGTGCCAGCAGTGAAGGGACAGGGGTCACCTACGAGCAGTACTTC.